The 32 T cell receptor beta chains presented below share a single source sample, sequenced in a study of control samples from healthy donors and cancer patients (dated by TCRdb to 2020 to 2022). The library was generated by the immunoSEQ multiplex PCR assay. Entries here come from immuneACCESS through TCRdb and include only in-frame sequences with V and J called. Some clones fail to appear in such tables; in the studies checked, an unresolved V gene covers under half of the shortfall, and the cause of the remainder is unknown. Across this sample there are over 150,000 clones, with over 90% seen only once. Together, the top ten hold over 1% of the sample. The specimen sequenced was blood. Receptor source: a woman aged 30 to 39 in good health.

The chain is built from TRBV28 and TRBJ2-7; 9 bases are a match to TRBD2. The CDR3 has 17 residues. The trim removed 3 bases at V and 6 bases at J, leaving 15 bases unmatched. CDR1 MDHEN and CDR2 SYDVKM come from the germline V gene. CDR3 protein: CASSFPQGTLRGGEQYF. DNA for the CDR3: TGTGCCAGCAGTTTCCCCCAAGGGACACTGCGGGGGGGCGAGCAGTACTTC.

The chain links TRBV5-8 to TRBJ1-2; the D gene is possibly TRBD1 (5 bases). Deletions cut 0 bases from V and 2 bases from J, with 14 bases between. Germline CDR1 reads SGHTS; CDR2 reads YDEGEE. The CDR3 is made up of 16 amino acids. The CDR3 DNA sequence: TGTGCCAGCAGCTTGGCGAAGGGGATAACCAACTATGGCTACACCTTC. Translating it yields CASSLAKGITNYGYTF.

As concerns this clone: One junction end does not reproduce the germline sequence, and a read error may be involved. The chain has TRBV7-7 and TRBJ2-7; D unclear. The CDR3 runs to 17 residues. Germline CDR1 and CDR2: SSHAT and FNYEAQ (reference sequence). The CDR3 DNA sequence: TGTGCTAGCACGGAGAGGCTTATGGCCTACGATGTTTACGAGCAGTACTTC. Amino acids: CASTERLMAYDVYEQYF.

The chain combines TRBV6-6 with TRBJ1-2, with D uncertain. Germline assignment: CDR1 MNHNY and CDR2 SVGAGI (reference sequence). The CDR3 is 14 amino acids. V was clipped by 6 bases and J by 4 bases, with 15 bases between them. In DNA, the CDR3 is TGTGCCAGCAGCCACGGGCGGGGAGGCTATGGCTACACCTTC. Its protein product is CASSHGRGGYGYTF.

V usage is TRBV28 and J usage is TRBJ2-1; 7 nucleotides align to TRBD2. V lost 5 bases to trimming and J lost 5 bases; unmatched junction nucleotides: 9. The CDR3 spans 15 residues. Germline-derived CDR1 and CDR2 are MDHEN and SYDVKM. The CDR3 sequence is CASSRWAGEHNEQFF. DNA of the CDR3: TGTGCCAGCAGTCGGTGGGCGGGAGAGCACAATGAGCAGTTCTTC.

V gene TRBV9 combines with J gene TRBJ1-6; 10 nucleotides line up with TRBD1. CDR1 and CDR2 from the germline V gene are SGDLS and YYNGEE. The V gene end was trimmed by 2 bases and the J gene end by 10 bases; junction bases not matched to a gene: 9. There are 16 residues in the CDR3. The CDR3 nucleotides are TGTGCCAGCAGCGTGCGGGACAGGGGAGTTGGGTCACCCCTCCACTTT. Translated, it gives CASSVRDRGVGSPLHF.

The chain links TRBV5-1 to TRBJ2-7, with 7 positions matching TRBD1. V was clipped by 0 bases and J by 3 bases; unmatched bases: 6. This CDR3 region has 15 residues. Germline V gene sequence: CDR1 SGHRS, CDR2 YFSETQ. DNA for the CDR3: TGCGCCAGCAGCTTGGATGGGACAGCCTTCTACGAGCAGTACTTC. Protein product: CASSLDGTAFYEQYF.

This clone came up once. The chain joins TRBV27 to TRBJ2-3; 14 bases map to TRBD2. V gave up 2 bases and J gave up 0 bases; unmatched junction bases: 7. CDR1 is MNHEY, CDR2 SMNVEV, per germline (reference sequence). The CDR3 consists of 19 residues. In DNA, the CDR3 is TGTGCCAGCAGTTTACGATGGACTAGCGGGGGGCCCAGCACAGATACGCAGTATTTT. Residues: CASSLRWTSGGPSTDTQYF.

V gene TRBV28 combines with J gene TRBJ2-7, with D possibly TRBD1 on 6 matching bases. Trimming took off 3 bases at V and 5 bases at J, with 14 bases between the two ends. CDR1 and CDR2 (germline): MDHEN, SYDVKM. There are 14 residues in the CDR3. CDR3 amino acids: CASSFTRTAHEQYF. The CDR3, as DNA: TGTGCCAGCAGTTTTACGCGGACAGCCCACGAGCAGTACTTC.

The V call is TRBV19, the J call TRBJ2-7; the match to TRBD2 covers 7 bases. The ends lost 1 base at V and 3 bases at J; junction bases unmatched: 3. The CDR3 has 14 amino acids. Germline values: CDR1 LNHDA, CDR2 SQIVND (reference sequence). The DNA of the CDR3 is TGTGCCAGTAGTATAGGGGCGGGAGACTACGAGCAGTACTTC. It yields the protein CASSIGAGDYEQYF.

Here the CDR3 DNA reads TGTGCCAGCAGCCCCCGGACAGGGAGCTACAATGAGCAGTTCTTC. This sequence encodes CASSPRTGSYNEQFF. The V and J genes are TRBV11-2 and TRBJ2-1; TRBD1 matches at 8 bases. Looked up from germline, CDR1 is SGHAT and CDR2 is FQNNGV. The CDR3 spans 15 residues. The J segment lost 3 bases and the V segment lost 5 bases, leaving 6 bases of the junction unmatched.

This clone was recorded only once. The chain carries TRBV15 and TRBJ2-5; maybe TRBD2 (6 bases). Trimming left V 3 bases short and J 7 bases short, with 12 bases between. This CDR3 has 13 residues. Germline V gene lookup returns CDR1 LNHNV and CDR2 YYDKDF (reference sequence). CDR3 in amino acids: CATSRGGLGTQYF. CDR3 nucleotides: TGTGCCACCAGCAGGGGGGGATTGGGGACCCAGTACTTC.

The V and J genes are TRBV7-2 and TRBJ1-5, with D possibly being TRBD1 (6 bases). The CDR3 has 16 amino acids. CDR1 is SGHTA, CDR2 FQGNSA, per germline. The V gene lost 1 base and the J gene lost 0 bases, with 10 bases spanning the gap. CDR3 amino acids: CASSLVGQYSNQPQHF. CDR3 DNA: TGTGCCAGCAGCTTAGTTGGACAGTATAGCAATCAGCCCCAGCATTTT.

This sequence joins TRBV28 and TRBJ1-2; 9 positions match TRBD1. Germline V gene data show CDR1 as MDHEN and CDR2 as SYDVKM. V lost 4 bases and J lost 7; bases outside the gene matches: 10. The CDR3 has 15 amino acids. The CDR3 DNA reads TGTGCCAGCAGTTCTCCCCGGACAGGGGAATTTGGCTACACCTTC. This codes for CASSSPRTGEFGYTF.

The gene calls are TRBV4-1 and TRBJ1-2, with a weak D call TRBD1 (6 bases). Germline CDR1 and CDR2: MGHRA and YSYEKL. This CDR3 comprises 18 residues. V lost 5 bases and J lost 3, with 25 bases in between. CDR3 residues: CASSEGGARGGIHYGYTF. Here the CDR3 DNA reads TGCGCCAGCAGCGAAGGGGGGGCCCGAGGAGGCATCCACTATGGCTACACCTTC.

This clone was seen just once. J is TRBJ2-1 and V is TRBV27, with a tentative D call TRBD2 (7 bases). Trimming took 0 bases from V and 2 from J, leaving 14 bases between them. The germline CDR1 and CDR2 sequences are MNHEY and SMNVEV (reference sequence). The CDR3 covers 17 residues. The DNA of the CDR3 is TGTGCCAGCAGTTTATCCTTGGGGGGGCTCCCCTACAATGAGCAGTTCTTC. Translation: CASSLSLGGLPYNEQFF.

The V gene is TRBV27, the J gene TRBJ2-1; 13 bases match TRBD2. This CDR3 has 18 residues. Germline values: CDR1 MNHEY, CDR2 SMNVEV (reference sequence). V was clipped by 7 bases and J by 2 bases; unmatched bases: 11. The CDR3 is CASTREGLAGTTYNEQFF. In DNA form, the CDR3 reads TGTGCCAGCACCCGAGAGGGACTAGCGGGGACGACCTACAATGAGCAGTTCTTC.

The V call is TRBV15, the J call TRBJ2-7, with TRBD1 as a possible D gene (5 bases). Looked up from germline, CDR1 is LNHNV and CDR2 is YYDKDF (reference sequence). This CDR3 is 13 amino acids long. Trimming shortened V by 0 bases and J by 5 bases, and 8 bases separated the two germline ends. Written as DNA, the CDR3 is TGTGCCACCAGCAGAGATCCAGGGAACGAGCAGTACTTC. It translates to CATSRDPGNEQYF.

The chain couples TRBV12-3 or TRBV12-4 to TRBJ1-4; maybe TRBD1 (5 bases). V lost 0 bases to trimming and J lost 12 bases, with 11 bases between them. The CDR3 covers 13 residues. DNA of the CDR3: TGTGCCAGCAGTTTAGCGCTGAGGGGAGAACTGTTTTTT. It codes for CASSLALRGELFF.

This clone was picked up one time. This rearrangement joins TRBV25-1 to TRBJ1-1; D is possibly TRBD1 (5 bases). Per the germline V gene, CDR1 is MGHDK and CDR2 is SYGVNS. The CDR3 covers 14 residues. Trimming left V 7 bases short and J 5 bases short, with 17 bases between. This chain's CDR3 is CASTSQRGGTEAFF. The DNA for the CDR3 is TGTGCCAGCACCTCCCAACGGGGGGGGACTGAAGCTTTCTTT. Full variable domain (rest looked up from reference TRBV25-1 and TRBJ1-1): EADIYQTPRYLVIGTGKKITLECSQTMGHDKMYWYQQDPGMELHLIHYSYGVNSTEKGDLSSESTVSRIRTEHFPLTLESARPSHTSQYLCASTSQRGGTEAFFGQGTRLTVV.

This sequence joins TRBV6-2 or TRBV6-3 and TRBJ2-7, with D perhaps TRBD1 (7 bases). V was trimmed by 4 bases and J by 0 bases, leaving 22 bases between them. Per germline, CDR1 MNHEY and CDR2 SVGEGT. The CDR3 extends over 18 amino acids. The CDR3 DNA is TGTGCCAGCAGTTTCCCCCCAGGGGGGCTAACGAGCTCCTACGAGCAGTACTTC. This encodes CASSFPPGGLTSSYEQYF.

CDR3 region: CASSPDRGEKLFF. The CDR3 DNA is TGTGCCAGCAGCCCGGACAGGGGAGAAAAACTGTTTTTT. The rearrangement joins TRBV7-6 to TRBJ1-4; TRBD1 matches 9 bases. Germline CDR1 is SGHVS and CDR2 is FNYEAQ. This CDR3 is 13 amino acids long. With V trimmed by 5 bases and J by 8 bases, 3 bases remained unmatched.

The chain joins TRBV3-1 (or the pseudogene TRBV3-2) to TRBJ2-6; D possibly corresponds to TRBD1 (6 bases). The CDR3 loop spans 14 amino acids. V lost 10 bases and J 2 bases, leaving 12 bases between the germline ends. Looked up from germline, CDR1 is LGHDT and CDR2 is YNNKEL (reference sequence). The CDR3 region is CATQGPPGANVLTF. In DNA form, the CDR3 reads TGTGCCACCCAGGGGCCCCCTGGGGCCAACGTCCTGACTTTC.

V is TRBV19 and J is TRBJ1-1; D is possibly TRBD1 (5 bases). V lost 3 bases and J lost 5, with 13 bases in between. Germline V gene data show CDR1 as LNHDA and CDR2 as SQIVND (reference sequence). This CDR3 spans 14 amino acids. The CDR3 bases are TGTGCCAGTAGTATCTGGGGGGGTCGGACTGAAGCTTTCTTT. It yields the protein CASSIWGGRTEAFF.

The DNA of the CDR3 is TGTGCCAGCAGCTCCAGGGGGCTAAACTATGGCTACACCTTC. Translated: CASSSRGLNYGYTF. The chain combines TRBV5-4 with TRBJ1-2; 8 bases map to TRBD1. Germline CDR1 reads SGHNT; CDR2 reads YYREEE (reference sequence). CDR3 size: 14 residues. Unmatched junction bases numbered 3, after V lost 3 bases and J lost 2 bases.

In this sample, this clone turned up once. The chain joins TRBV11-3 to TRBJ1-3, with D unclear. V was trimmed by 3 bases and J by 7 bases, leaving 25 bases between them. Per the germline V gene, CDR1 is SGHNT and CDR2 is YENEEA. The CDR3 length is 18 residues. Written as DNA, the CDR3 is TGTGCCAGCAGCTTTGGTTCCGGGTGGGTCCTCCTACGGAACACCATATATTTT. This encodes CASSFGSGWVLLRNTIYF.

V and J are TRBV29-1 and TRBJ1-1; TRBD1 matches 7 bases. Trimming took 5 bases from V and 2 from J; bases not matched to a gene: 8. Germline CDR1 and CDR2: SQVTM and ANQGSEA. The CDR3 spans 14 residues. The CDR3 coding sequence is TGCAGCGTTTGCCCAGACAGGGTAAACACTGAAGCTTTCTTT. It is translated as CSVCPDRVNTEAFF. The full variable domain, with the rest looked up from reference TRBV29-1 and TRBJ1-1, is SAVISQKPSRDICQRGTSLTIQCQVDSQVTMMFWYRQQPGQSLTLIATANQGSEATYESGFVIDKFPISRPNLTFSTLTVSNMSPEDSSIYLCSVCPDRVNTEAFFGQGTRLTVV.

V and J are TRBV3-1 (or the pseudogene TRBV3-2) and TRBJ2-5; 14 bases agree with TRBD2. Germline V gene sequence: CDR1 LGHDT, CDR2 YNNKEL (reference sequence). The trim removed 2 bases at V and 2 bases at J, leaving 4 bases unmatched. This CDR3 contains 17 residues. This CDR3 is CASSQLGTSGSQETQYF. DNA of the CDR3: TGTGCCAGCAGCCAACTTGGGACTAGCGGGAGTCAAGAGACCCAGTACTTC.

The chain recombines TRBV2 with TRBJ1-2; 10 nucleotides line up with TRBD1. The V segment lost 7 bases and the J segment 6 bases; nucleotides outside the gene matches: 11. This CDR3 has 15 amino acids. Per germline, CDR1 SNHLY and CDR2 FYNNEI. CDR3 DNA: TGTGCCAGCATGGGGGGACAGGGGACTTTGCATGGCTACACCTTC. It specifies CASMGGQGTLHGYTF. Using reference TRBV2 and TRBJ1-2 for the parts outside the CDR3, the full variable domain is EPEVTQTPSHQVTQMGQEVILRCVPISNHLYFYWYRQILGQKVEFLVSFYNNEISEKSEIFDDQFSVERPDGSNFTLKIRSTKLEDSAMYFCASMGGQGTLHGYTFGSGTRLTVV.

The chain carries TRBV25-1 and TRBJ2-1, with TRBD2 matching over 8 bases. Germline assignment: CDR1 MGHDK and CDR2 SYGVNS. Germline trimming cut 1 base from V and 8 bases from J; bases unmatched to any gene: 13. The CDR3 contains 17 residues. Here the CDR3 reads CASSESTGTGGMDEQFF. CDR3 coding DNA: TGTGCCAGCAGTGAATCTACTGGGACGGGGGGGATGGATGAGCAGTTCTTC.

The genes are TRBV5-1 and TRBJ2-1; TRBD2 agrees at 12 bases. The CDR3 has 16 amino acids. CDR1 and CDR2 (germline): SGHRS, YFSETQ. Trimming removed 3 bases from V and 8 bases from J; junction bases left unmatched: 9. The CDR3 reads CASSWGRTSGVDEQFF. DNA for the CDR3: TGCGCCAGCAGCTGGGGTAGGACTAGCGGGGTTGATGAGCAGTTCTTC.

This sequence joins TRBV7-9 and TRBJ2-2; perhaps D is TRBD1 or TRBD2 (6 bases each). The CDR3 spans 17 residues. Germline V gene sequence: CDR1 SEHNR, CDR2 FQNEAQ (reference sequence). Deletions cut 3 bases from V and 4 bases from J, with 18 bases between. The chain's CDR3 is CASSLQLGGTLTGELFF. The CDR3 DNA is TGTGCCAGCAGCTTGCAGCTAGGGGGGACCCTCACCGGGGAGCTGTTTTTT.